This T cell receptor (beta chain) came from a study of cytomegalovirus exposure and HLA in healthy donors. The PCR ran on 60 Vbeta and 13 Jbeta primers. Measured with immunoSEQ multiplex PCR; TCRdb has only the in-frame clones, and not every one. Listed are tens of thousands of clones; about 4% falls within the top ten. CDR3 length equals 16 residues. Germline V gene lookup returns CDR1 SGHAT and CDR2 FQDESV (reference sequence). V lost 1 base and J lost 0, with 13 bases in between. The sample comprised PBMCs. The rearrangement uses TRBV11-1 and TRBJ2-7, with a weak D call TRBD2 (6 bases). This TCR derives from a female donor in good health and CMV-seropositive. The CDR3 DNA follows: TGTGCCAGCAGCTTAGATCGTGCGGGGAGCTCCTACGAGCAGTACTTC. It encodes CASSLDRAGSSYEQYF. Variable domain in full (rest from reference TRBV11-1 and TRBJ2-7): EAEVAQSPRYKITEKSQAVAFWCDPISGHATLYWYRQILGQGPELLVQFQDESVVDDSQLPKDRFSAERLKGVDSTLKIQPAELGDSAMYLCASSLDRAGSSYEQYFGPGTRLTVT.